Shown below are 22 T cell receptor beta chains from a single sample sequenced in a study of control samples from healthy donors and cancer patients (dated by TCRdb to the early 2020s). The library was generated by the immunoSEQ multiplex PCR assay. Here the immuneACCESS table is served through TCRdb, limited to in-frame sequences with V and J called. Missing clones are a known gap in these copies; in checked studies unresolved V genes cover under half, and the rest lacks a known reason. The sample includes some 150,000 clones, with around 90% observed a single time. The ten largest clones add up to 4.9% of the sample. The sequenced sample consisted of blood. These receptors were obtained from a man aged 25-45 years in good health.

J is TRBJ1-1 and V is TRBV11-3; TRBD1 might be the D (5 bases). The CDR3 covers 12 residues. Trimming left V 1 base short and J 7 bases short, with 7 bases between. Per germline, CDR1 SGHNT and CDR2 YENEEA. This CDR3 is CASSLGDGEAFF. Written as DNA, the CDR3 is TGTGCCAGCAGCTTAGGGGACGGTGAAGCTTTCTTT.

CDR3 loop: CASSQRGGQGNEQYF. CDR3 nucleotide sequence: TGTGCCAGCAGCCAGAGGGGGGGCCAGGGGAACGAGCAGTACTTC. The chain joins TRBV7-2 to TRBJ2-7; D might be TRBD2 (7 bases). The CDR3 consists of 15 residues. Trimming stripped 5 bases from V and 5 bases from J, with 19 bases between. Per germline, CDR1 SGHTA and CDR2 FQGNSA.

This chain links TRBV4-2 with TRBJ2-3; TRBD2 agrees at 13 bases. The CDR3 consists of 17 residues. Germline V lookup: CDR1 LGHNA, CDR2 YNFKEQ. J gave up 3 bases and V 0 bases, and 3 bases lay outside the gene matches. DNA of the CDR3: TGTGCCAGCAGCCAAGAACTAGCGGGGGGGCCAACAGATACGCAGTATTTT. Its translation: CASSQELAGGPTDTQYF.

The rearrangement links TRBV7-2 to TRBJ2-5; D may be TRBD2 (5 bases). This CDR3 is 15 amino acids long. The germline gives CDR1 SGHTA, CDR2 FQGNSA. Trimming stripped 4 bases from V and 4 bases from J, with 16 bases between. CDR3 nucleotide sequence: TGTGCCAGCAGCTCCCGGTTGGTTGGGAGAGAGACCCAGTACTTC. Protein product: CASSSRLVGRETQYF.

The genes are TRBV7-9 and TRBJ1-5; D is undetermined. The CDR3 consists of 12 residues. Looked up from germline, CDR1 is SEHNR and CDR2 is FQNEAQ (reference sequence). V was trimmed by 8 bases and J by 4 bases, leaving 9 bases between them. The CDR3 reads CASGEVNQPQHF. The CDR3 coding sequence is TGTGCCAGCGGCGAGGTGAATCAGCCCCAGCATTTT.

The chain couples TRBV10-2 to TRBJ2-5, with no clear D. Germline CDR1 WSHSY, CDR2 SAAADI. This CDR3 contains 12 residues. V was shortened by 8 bases and J by 1 base, with 8 bases between the two germline ends. CDR3 DNA: TGCGCCAGCTCCCTACGCCAAGAGACCCAGTACTTC. Residues: CASSLRQETQYF.

V and J are TRBV6-5 and TRBJ2-1; a possible D gene is TRBD2 (5 bases). CDR3 length equals 14 residues. Germline-derived CDR1 and CDR2 are MNHEY and SVGAGI. The germline V and J ends were trimmed by 7 bases and 3 bases, with 13 bases remaining between them. The CDR3 here is CASTSQRNYNEQFF. CDR3 DNA sequence: TGTGCCAGCACATCACAGCGGAACTACAATGAGCAGTTCTTC.

The chain is built from TRBV7-9 and TRBJ2-7, with D tentatively TRBD1 (6 bases). V was pared by 3 bases and J by 5 bases, with 11 bases between. This CDR3 is 13 amino acids long. Per the germline V gene, CDR1 is SEHNR and CDR2 is FQNEAQ (reference sequence). DNA for the CDR3: TGTGCCAGCAGCTTTGAAGACAGGCACGAGCAGTACTTC. It encodes CASSFEDRHEQYF.

The CDR3 coding sequence is TGTGCCAGTAGACCCCCCCCCAGGACAGGGGGCTTTAACACTGAAGCTTTCTTT. It specifies CASRPPPRTGGFNTEAFF. The gene calls are TRBV19 and TRBJ1-1, with TRBD1 identical over 11 bases. This CDR3 comprises 18 residues. The V and J ends lost 6 bases and 2 bases, in that order; junction bases with no gene match: 14. Germline V gene data show CDR1 as LNHDA and CDR2 as SQIVND (reference sequence). The whole variable domain, filled in from reference TRBV19 and TRBJ1-1, reads DGGITQSPKYLFRKEGQNVTLSCEQNLNHDAMYWYRQDPGQGLRLIYYSQIVNDFQKGDIAEGYSVSREKKESFPLTVTSAQKNPTAFYLCASRPPPRTGGFNTEAFFGQGTRLTVV.

The chain recombines TRBV11-3 with TRBJ2-7; D remains ambiguous. Germline loops: CDR1 SGHNT, CDR2 YENEEA. There are 15 residues in the CDR3. The V end lost 8 bases, the J end lost 4 bases, and 21 bases lay between the germline ends. CDR3 loop: CASAHMESLNYEQYF. Written as DNA, the CDR3 is TGTGCCAGCGCACATATGGAATCCCTAAATTACGAGCAGTACTTC.

V gene TRBV29-1 combines with J gene TRBJ1-3; D gene uncertain. Germline values: CDR1 SQVTM, CDR2 ANQGSEA. The CDR3 length is 16 residues. Trimming pared 3 bases from V and 0 bases from J, leaving 15 bases between. The CDR3 spells CSVDITEGPSGNTIYF. The CDR3 DNA follows: TGCAGCGTTGACATCACCGAAGGTCCCTCTGGAAACACCATATATTTT.

This CDR3 reads CASSPRTNQPQHF. In DNA form, the CDR3 reads TGCGCCAGCAGTCCCCGGACTAATCAGCCCCAGCATTTT. The chain couples TRBV10-1 to TRBJ1-5; D not resolved. Trimming left V 5 bases short and J 4 bases short, with 9 bases between. The CDR3 has 13 residues. Germline loops: CDR1 WNHNN, CDR2 SYGVQD (reference sequence).

V is TRBV3-1 (or the pseudogene TRBV3-2) and J is TRBJ1-1; no reliable D call. Germline lookup yields CDR1 LGHDT and CDR2 YNNKEL (reference sequence). V was clipped by 3 bases and J by 3 bases, with 5 bases between them. This CDR3 is built from 12 residues. The CDR3 DNA reads TGTGCCAGCAGCCACCCCGACACTGAAGCTTTCTTT. Translation: CASSHPDTEAFF.

The table lists this clone with a few counts. This rearrangement joins TRBV5-1 to TRBJ1-2; 8 nucleotides match TRBD1. V lost 4 bases, J lost 6 bases, and 11 bases stayed unmatched. The CDR3 is 15 amino acids. CDR1 is SGHRS, CDR2 YFSETQ, per germline. The CDR3 loop is CASSPDTGGRNGYTF. The CDR3 DNA sequence: TGCGCCAGCAGCCCAGACACAGGGGGACGCAATGGCTACACCTTC.

This clone was observed a single time. This chain connects TRBV19 to TRBJ1-2; maybe TRBD1 (6 bases). The CDR3 consists of 14 residues. Deletions cut 3 bases from V and 0 bases from J, with 8 bases between. The germline gives CDR1 LNHDA, CDR2 SQIVND (reference sequence). The CDR3 nucleotides are TGTGCCAGTAGTATTGGGACAACTAACTATGGCTACACCTTC. It is translated as CASSIGTTNYGYTF.

V usage is TRBV4-2 and J usage is TRBJ2-3; the D gene is possibly TRBD2 (5 bases). This CDR3 spans 12 amino acids. V lost 1 base to trimming and J lost 8 bases, with 7 bases between them. The germline CDR1 and CDR2 sequences are LGHNA and YNFKEQ. CDR3 amino acids: CASSQGGGTQYF. CDR3 DNA: TGTGCCAGCAGCCAAGGTGGAGGTACGCAGTATTTT.

J is TRBJ2-6 and V is TRBV6-1; D may match TRBD1 or TRBD2 (5 bases each). The CDR3 has 18 amino acids. CDR1 is MNHNS and CDR2 is SASEGT in the germline V gene. V was cut by 3 bases and J by 0 bases, with 15 bases left in between. CDR3 bases: TGTGCCAGCAGTGAGTTTGGGGGTCTGATCTCTGGGGCCAACGTCCTGACTTTC. It translates to CASSEFGGLISGANVLTF.

The genes are TRBV3-1 (or the pseudogene TRBV3-2) and TRBJ1-1, with a weak D call TRBD1 (5 bases). Germline CDR1 LGHDT, CDR2 YNNKEL (reference sequence). V was shortened by 5 bases and J by 4 bases, with 14 bases between the two germline ends. The CDR3 consists of 14 residues. The CDR3 here is CASSTGGGSTEAFF. The CDR3 DNA is TGTGCCAGCAGCACGGGCGGGGGGTCCACTGAAGCTTTCTTT.

In this sample, this clone turned up many times. The chain carries TRBV20-1 and TRBJ2-5; no definite D call. In germline, CDR1 is DFQATT, CDR2 SNEGSKA (reference sequence). V was pared by 4 bases and J by 5 bases, with 8 bases between. The CDR3 runs to 11 residues. The CDR3 loop reads CSATRMETQYF. CDR3 in DNA: TGCAGTGCTACAAGAATGGAGACCCAGTACTTC.

The chain employs TRBV24-1 and TRBJ2-1; no firm D call. CDR3 length equals 17 residues. V lost 2 bases and J 0 bases, leaving 13 bases between the germline ends. Per the germline V gene, CDR1 is KGHDR and CDR2 is SFDVKD. CDR3 bases: TGTGCCACCAGTGATTCCGGCGTCAAGGCCTCCTACAATGAGCAGTTCTTC. Its translation is CATSDSGVKASYNEQFF.

The chain uses TRBV7-8 and TRBJ2-7; D not certain. Germline V lookup: CDR1 SGHVS, CDR2 FQNEAQ. Trimming shortened V by 5 bases and J by 6 bases, and 8 bases separated the two germline ends. CDR3 length: 11 residues. CDR3 residues: CASSLQTEQYF. As DNA, the CDR3 is TGTGCCAGCAGCCTCCAGACCGAGCAGTACTTC.

This chain uses TRBV19 with TRBJ1-2, with 8 bases aligning to TRBD1. Germline loops: CDR1 LNHDA, CDR2 SQIVND (reference sequence). The CDR3 has 17 residues. Unmatched junction bases numbered 10, after V lost 0 bases and J lost 4 bases. This chain's CDR3 is CASSIDAPGGGRYGYTF. In DNA form, the CDR3 reads TGTGCCAGTAGTATAGACGCCCCAGGGGGCGGCCGCTATGGCTACACCTTC.